Detailed here is one T cell receptor (beta chain). Antigen specificity is unknown. Germline CDR1 reads SGHRS; CDR2 reads YFSETQ. This CDR3 has 15 residues. V gave up 0 bases and J gave up 1 base, with 8 bases separating them. This entry is derived from a study of beta chain features in type 1 diabetes. Study-level findings and limits: The naive, central memory and Treg TCRB repertoires of patients appeared to be more similar to one another than those of healthy donors. Sequencing used cDNA, and cells with high TCR expression could therefore be over-represented. Equally in patients and controls, PCR might preferentially amplify shorter templates. People with Type 1 diabetes carried modestly yet significantly shorter TCRB CDR3s in all four CD4+ subsets.

The authors reverse transcribed all of the isolated RNA, so sequencing captured expressed TCRB transcripts. Some 3.6 million reads on average were seen across naive, central memory and regulatory T cell samples. Data came from immunoSEQ multiplex PCR; TCRdb stores just in-frame clones and leaves some out. Altogether some 370,000 clones are present, roughly a tenth being singletons, with the ten largest covering 0.55% to 0.75%. Sequenced input: central memory CD4+ T cells from blood. The clonotype originates from a man aged 30 to 45 with type 1 diabetes. The gene calls are TRBV5-1 and TRBJ2-4; no firm D call. CDR3 loop: CASSLAYGAKNIQYF. CDR3 bases: TGCGCCAGCAGCTTGGCCTATGGGGCCAAAAACATTCAGTACTTC.